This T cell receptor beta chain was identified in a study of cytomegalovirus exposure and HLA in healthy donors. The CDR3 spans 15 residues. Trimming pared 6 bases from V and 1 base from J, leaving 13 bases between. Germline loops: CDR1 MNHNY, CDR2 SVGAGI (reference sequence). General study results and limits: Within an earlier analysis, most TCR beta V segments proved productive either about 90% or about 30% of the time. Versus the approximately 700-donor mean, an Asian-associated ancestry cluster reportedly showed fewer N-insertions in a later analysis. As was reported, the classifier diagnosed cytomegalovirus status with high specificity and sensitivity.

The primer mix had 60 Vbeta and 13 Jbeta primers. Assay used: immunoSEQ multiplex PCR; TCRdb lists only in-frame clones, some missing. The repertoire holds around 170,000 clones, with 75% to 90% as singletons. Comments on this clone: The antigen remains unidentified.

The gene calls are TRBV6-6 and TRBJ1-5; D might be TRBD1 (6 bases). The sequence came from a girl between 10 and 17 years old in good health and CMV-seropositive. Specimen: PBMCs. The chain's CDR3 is CASRAGTQSNQPQHF. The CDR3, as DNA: TGTGCCAGCAGAGCCGGGACACAGAGCAATCAGCCCCAGCATTTT.